These 12 T cell receptor beta chains came from one sample sequenced in a study of blood T cell repertoires in COVID-19. Clones were read by immunoSEQ multiplex PCR, and TCRdb kept only the in-frame ones, dropping some. The sample contains 140,000 or so clones, 65% to 85% of which appear only once. Sequencing was performed on peripheral blood. These receptors all come from a woman aged 55-69 years with acute or convalescent COVID-19.

The chain joins TRBV19 to TRBJ1-4; 8 bases match TRBD1. The CDR3 length is 17 residues. V lost 6 bases and J lost 5; bases outside the gene matches: 14. The germline V gene encodes CDR1 LNHDA and CDR2 SQIVND (reference sequence). CDR3 DNA: TGTGCCAGTAGGGGAGGACAGGGTTTGGCCGAAAATGAAAAACTGTTTTTT. Protein product: CASRGGQGLAENEKLFF.

V is TRBV13 and J is TRBJ1-3, with D unclear. V was clipped by 2 bases and J by 0 bases, with 14 bases between them. This CDR3 has 17 residues. Germline assignment: CDR1 PRHDT and CDR2 FYEKMQ (reference sequence). The chain's CDR3 is CASSLRVGRLSGNTIYF. The CDR3 DNA sequence: TGTGCCAGCAGCTTACGTGTGGGCAGGCTCTCTGGAAACACCATATATTTT.

The chain employs TRBV7-9 and TRBJ2-1, with D tentatively TRBD2 (6 bases). This CDR3 is built from 15 residues. The V gene lost 3 bases and the J gene lost 8 bases, with 17 bases spanning the gap. CDR1 is SEHNR and CDR2 is FQNEAQ in the germline V gene (reference sequence). CDR3: CASSFPGVRGHEQFF. The CDR3 DNA is TGTGCCAGCAGCTTCCCGGGAGTGCGCGGGCATGAGCAGTTCTTC. Full variable domain (rest looked up from reference TRBV7-9 and TRBJ2-1): DTGVSQNPRHKITKRGQNVTFRCDPISEHNRLYWYRQTLGQGPEFLTYFQNEAQLEKSRLLSDRFSAERPKGSFSTLEIQRTEQGDSAMYLCASSFPGVRGHEQFFGPGTRLTVL.

V usage is TRBV19 and J usage is TRBJ2-1; no firm D call. Germline CDR1 is LNHDA and CDR2 is SQIVND (reference sequence). The CDR3 loop spans 13 amino acids. V gave up 8 bases and J gave up 4 bases, with 12 bases separating them. The CDR3 reads CASQDIGYNEQFF. The CDR3 nucleotides read TGTGCCAGTCAGGATATTGGGTACAATGAGCAGTTCTTC.

The V call is TRBV3-1 (or the pseudogene TRBV3-2), the J call TRBJ2-3; D might be TRBD2 (5 bases). The CDR3 extends over 13 amino acids. The V end lost 5 bases, the J end lost 8 bases, and 14 bases lay between the germline ends. The germline V gene encodes CDR1 LGHDT and CDR2 YNNKEL (reference sequence). The CDR3 loop is CASSSQLGLTQYF. The CDR3 DNA reads as TGTGCCAGCAGCTCCCAACTAGGTCTTACGCAGTATTTT.

The J gene is TRBJ2-1, the V gene TRBV9; 10 bases are a match to TRBD2. J gave up 6 bases and V 3 bases, and 6 bases lay outside the gene matches. The germline V gene has CDR1 SGDLS and CDR2 YYNGEE. This CDR3 region has 15 residues. The CDR3 protein is CASSAAGGPGNEQFF. The CDR3 coding sequence is TGTGCCAGCAGCGCAGCGGGAGGGCCGGGCAATGAGCAGTTCTTC.

The count of this clone is one. The chain uses TRBV9 and TRBJ2-1; no definite D call. The CDR3 consists of 15 residues. Germline V CDR1 and CDR2: SGDLS, YYNGEE. V lost 0 bases to trimming and J lost 0 bases, with 7 bases between them. For the CDR3, the DNA is TGTGCCAGCAGCGTAGAACGGAGCTCCTACAATGAGCAGTTCTTC. Translated, it gives CASSVERSSYNEQFF.

V usage is TRBV28 and J usage is TRBJ2-4, with 8 bases identical to TRBD2. Per germline, CDR1 MDHEN and CDR2 SYDVKM. CDR3 length equals 14 residues. The ends lost 7 bases at V and 1 base at J; junction bases unmatched: 3. Here the CDR3 DNA reads TGTGCCAGCAACCCTAGCGGGGCCAAAAACATTCAGTACTTC. It codes for CASNPSGAKNIQYF.

V gene TRBV28 combines with J gene TRBJ1-5; D ambiguous. CDR1 and CDR2 from the germline V gene are MDHEN and SYDVKM. This CDR3 has 13 residues. The ends were cut back, 3 bases at V and 4 bases at J, with 7 bases in the middle. In nucleotides, the CDR3 is TGTGCCAGCAGTTTCGAGAGAAATCAGCCCCAGCATTTT. Translation gives CASSFERNQPQHF.

The CDR3 is CAIGPQASGSRGTGELFF. In DNA, the CDR3 is TGTGCCATCGGGCCTCAGGCTAGCGGGAGCAGAGGTACCGGGGAGCTGTTTTTT. This chain connects TRBV10-3 to TRBJ2-2, with 10 nucleotides matching TRBD2. Germline CDR1 and CDR2: ENHRY and SYGVKD. CDR3 length equals 18 residues. Trimming at V came to 8 bases and at J to 5 bases, leaving 17 bases not matched to a gene.

This clone was picked up a small number of times. V is TRBV24-1 and J is TRBJ1-5; weak D call: TRBD1 (5 bases). The V end was cut by 7 bases, the J end by 6 bases, with 18 bases between. The CDR3 runs to 15 residues. Germline CDR1 is KGHDR and CDR2 is SFDVKD. The CDR3 here is CATSLEVRGSQPQHF. CDR3 sequence (DNA): TGTGCCACCAGCCTAGAGGTAAGGGGAAGTCAGCCCCAGCATTTT.

The rearrangement joins TRBV28 to TRBJ1-2, with a weak D call TRBD1 (5 bases). V lost 4 bases and J lost 8, with 14 bases in between. The CDR3 sequence is 13 residues long. Germline CDR1 reads MDHEN; CDR2 reads SYDVKM. Written as DNA, the CDR3 is TGTGCCAGCAGTTACCGCGGGACCTTAGGCTACACCTTC. Protein: CASSYRGTLGYTF.